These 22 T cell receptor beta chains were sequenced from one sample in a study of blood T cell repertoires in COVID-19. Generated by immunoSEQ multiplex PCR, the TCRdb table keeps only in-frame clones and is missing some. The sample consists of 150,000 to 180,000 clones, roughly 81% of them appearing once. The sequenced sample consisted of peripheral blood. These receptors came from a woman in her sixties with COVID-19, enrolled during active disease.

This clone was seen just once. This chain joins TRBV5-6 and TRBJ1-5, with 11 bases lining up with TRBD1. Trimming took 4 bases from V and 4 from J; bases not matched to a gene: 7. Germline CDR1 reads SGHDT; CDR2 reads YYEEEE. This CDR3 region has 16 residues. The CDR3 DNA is TGTGCCAGCAGCCTGGACAGGGGGCTCTTTAATCAGCCCCAGCATTTT. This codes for CASSLDRGLFNQPQHF. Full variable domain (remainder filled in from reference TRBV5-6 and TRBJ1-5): DAGVTQSPTHLIKTRGQQVTLRCSPKSGHDTVSWYQQALGQGPQFIFQYYEEEERQRGNFPDRFSGHQFPNYSSELNVNALLLGDSALYLCASSLDRGLFNQPQHFGDGTRLSIL.

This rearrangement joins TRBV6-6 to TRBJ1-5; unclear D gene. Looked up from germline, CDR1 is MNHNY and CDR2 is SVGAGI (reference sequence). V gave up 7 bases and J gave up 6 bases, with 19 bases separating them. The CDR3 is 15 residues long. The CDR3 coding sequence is TGTGCCAGCATCTCCAGCGGGAGGGTCGGTCAGCCCCAGCATTTT. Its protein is CASISSGRVGQPQHF.

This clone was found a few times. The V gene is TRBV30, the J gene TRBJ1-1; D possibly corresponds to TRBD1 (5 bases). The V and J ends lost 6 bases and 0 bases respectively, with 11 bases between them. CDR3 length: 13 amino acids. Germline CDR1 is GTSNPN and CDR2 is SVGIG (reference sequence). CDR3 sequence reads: CACPTAMNTEAFF. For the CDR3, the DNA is TGTGCCTGTCCGACAGCAATGAACACTGAAGCTTTCTTT.

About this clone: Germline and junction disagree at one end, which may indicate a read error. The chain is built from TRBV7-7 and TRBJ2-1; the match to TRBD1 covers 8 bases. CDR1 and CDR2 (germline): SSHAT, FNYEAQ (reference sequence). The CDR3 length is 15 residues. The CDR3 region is CASSLDRGTYNEQFF. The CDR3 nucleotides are TGTGCTAGCAGCCTAGACAGGGGAACATACAATGAGCAGTTCTTC.

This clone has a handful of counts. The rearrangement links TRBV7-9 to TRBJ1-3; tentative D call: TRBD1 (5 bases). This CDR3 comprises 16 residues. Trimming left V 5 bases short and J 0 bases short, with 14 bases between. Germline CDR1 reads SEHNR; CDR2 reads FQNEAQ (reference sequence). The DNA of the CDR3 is TGTGCCAGCAGCGGACCACAGGCGTTCTCTGGAAACACCATATATTTT. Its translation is CASSGPQAFSGNTIYF.

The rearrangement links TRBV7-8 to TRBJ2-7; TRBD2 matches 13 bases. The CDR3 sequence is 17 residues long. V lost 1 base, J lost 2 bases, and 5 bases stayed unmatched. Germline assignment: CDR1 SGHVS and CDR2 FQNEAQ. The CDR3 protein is CASSLEGTSGTTYEQYV. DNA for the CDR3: TGTGCCAGCAGCTTAGAGGGGACTAGCGGGACTACCTACGAGCAGTACGTC.

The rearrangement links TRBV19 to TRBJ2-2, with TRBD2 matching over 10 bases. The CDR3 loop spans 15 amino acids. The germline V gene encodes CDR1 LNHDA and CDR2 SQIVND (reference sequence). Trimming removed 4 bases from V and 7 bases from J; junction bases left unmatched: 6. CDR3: CASSKLAGEFGELFF. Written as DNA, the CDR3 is TGTGCCAGTAGTAAGCTAGCGGGAGAATTCGGGGAGCTGTTTTTT. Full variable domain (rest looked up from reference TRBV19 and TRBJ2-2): DGGITQSPKYLFRKEGQNVTLSCEQNLNHDAMYWYRQDPGQGLRLIYYSQIVNDFQKGDIAEGYSVSREKKESFPLTVTSAQKNPTAFYLCASSKLAGEFGELFFGEGSRLTVL.

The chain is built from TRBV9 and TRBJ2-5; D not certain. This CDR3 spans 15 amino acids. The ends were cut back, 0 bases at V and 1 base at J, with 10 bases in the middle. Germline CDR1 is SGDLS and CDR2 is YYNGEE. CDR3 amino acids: CASSVDVSPQETQYF. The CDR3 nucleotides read TGTGCCAGCAGCGTAGATGTTAGCCCCCAAGAGACCCAGTACTTC.

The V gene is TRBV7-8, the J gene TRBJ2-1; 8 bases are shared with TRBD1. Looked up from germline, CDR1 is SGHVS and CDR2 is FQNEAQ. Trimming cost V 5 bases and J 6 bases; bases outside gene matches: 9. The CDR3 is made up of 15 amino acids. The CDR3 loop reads CASSPRTGRSNEQFF. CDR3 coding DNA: TGTGCCAGCAGCCCCCGGACAGGGAGGAGCAATGAGCAGTTCTTC.

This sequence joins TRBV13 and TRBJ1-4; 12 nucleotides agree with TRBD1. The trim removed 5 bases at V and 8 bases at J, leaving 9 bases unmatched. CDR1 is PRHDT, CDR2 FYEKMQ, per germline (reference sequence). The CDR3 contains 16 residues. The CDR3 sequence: CASSRGQGAGEEKLFF. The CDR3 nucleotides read TGTGCCAGCAGCCGGGGACAGGGGGCCGGGGAAGAAAAACTGTTTTTT.

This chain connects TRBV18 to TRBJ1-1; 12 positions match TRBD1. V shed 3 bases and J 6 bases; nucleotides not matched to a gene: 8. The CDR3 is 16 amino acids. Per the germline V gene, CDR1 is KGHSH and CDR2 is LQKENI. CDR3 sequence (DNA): TGTGCCAGCTCACCGACCCAGGGACAGGGGGCGTCTGAAGCTTTCTTT. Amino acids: CASSPTQGQGASEAFF.

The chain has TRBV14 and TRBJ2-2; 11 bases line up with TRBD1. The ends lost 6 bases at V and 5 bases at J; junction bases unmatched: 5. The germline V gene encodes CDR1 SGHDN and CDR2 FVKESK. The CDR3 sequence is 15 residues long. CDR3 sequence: CASRGTGGGTGELFF. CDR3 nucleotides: TGTGCCAGCAGAGGGACAGGGGGAGGAACCGGGGAGCTGTTTTTT.

CDR3 sequence reads: CASSARDRGQHTEAFF. The CDR3 DNA follows: TGTGCCAGCAGTGCCCGGGACAGGGGCCAGCACACTGAAGCTTTCTTT. The chain is built from TRBV25-1 and TRBJ1-1; 10 nucleotides line up with TRBD1. Trimming cost V 4 bases and J 3 bases; bases outside gene matches: 8. CDR3 length equals 16 residues. Germline V gene sequence: CDR1 MGHDK, CDR2 SYGVNS.

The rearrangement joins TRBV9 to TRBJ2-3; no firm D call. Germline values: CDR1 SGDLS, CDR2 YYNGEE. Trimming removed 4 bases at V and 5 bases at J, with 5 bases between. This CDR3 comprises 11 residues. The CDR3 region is CASSSVDTQYF. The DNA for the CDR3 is TGTGCCAGCAGCAGCGTAGATACGCAGTATTTT.

The CDR3 DNA is TGTGCCAGCAGTCCAGGGGTTGCGGGCACCGGGGAGCTGTTTTTT. This translates into CASSPGVAGTGELFF. This chain connects TRBV6-4 to TRBJ2-2, with D perhaps TRBD1 (6 bases). V was trimmed by 5 bases and J by 4 bases, leaving 14 bases between them. CDR3 length equals 15 residues. Germline-derived CDR1 and CDR2 are MRHNA and SNTAGT.

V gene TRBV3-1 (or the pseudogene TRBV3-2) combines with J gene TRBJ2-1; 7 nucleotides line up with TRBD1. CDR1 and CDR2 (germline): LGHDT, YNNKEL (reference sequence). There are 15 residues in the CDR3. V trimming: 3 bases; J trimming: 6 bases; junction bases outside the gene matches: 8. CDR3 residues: CASSQAMGTVNEQFF. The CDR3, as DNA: TGTGCCAGCAGCCAGGCAATGGGGACAGTCAATGAGCAGTTCTTC.

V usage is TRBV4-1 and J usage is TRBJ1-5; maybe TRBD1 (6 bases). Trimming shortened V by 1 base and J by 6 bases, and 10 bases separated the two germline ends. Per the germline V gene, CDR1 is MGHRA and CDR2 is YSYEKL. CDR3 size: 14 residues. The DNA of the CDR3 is TGCGCCAGCAGCCAAGTAGGGGGGGTTCAGCCCCAGCATTTT. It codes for CASSQVGGVQPQHF.

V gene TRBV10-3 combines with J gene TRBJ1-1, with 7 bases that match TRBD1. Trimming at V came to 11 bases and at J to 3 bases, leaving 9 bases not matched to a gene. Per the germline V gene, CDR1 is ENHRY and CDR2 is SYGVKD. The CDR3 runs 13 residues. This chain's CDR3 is CAARGAGHTEAFF. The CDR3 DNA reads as TGTGCCGCCAGGGGGGCCGGGCACACTGAAGCTTTCTTT.

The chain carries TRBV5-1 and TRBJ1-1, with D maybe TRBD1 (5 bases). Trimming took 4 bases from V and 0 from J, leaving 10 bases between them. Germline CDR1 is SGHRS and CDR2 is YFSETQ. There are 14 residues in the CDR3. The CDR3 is CASSRQNLNTEAFF. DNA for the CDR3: TGCGCCAGCAGCAGACAGAATTTGAACACTGAAGCTTTCTTT.

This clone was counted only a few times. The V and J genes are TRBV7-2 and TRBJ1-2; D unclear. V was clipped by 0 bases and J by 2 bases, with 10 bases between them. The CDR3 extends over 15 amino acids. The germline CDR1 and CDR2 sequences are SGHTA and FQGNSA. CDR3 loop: CASSLASLLNYGYTF. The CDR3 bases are TGTGCCAGCAGCTTAGCATCACTCCTGAACTATGGCTACACCTTC.

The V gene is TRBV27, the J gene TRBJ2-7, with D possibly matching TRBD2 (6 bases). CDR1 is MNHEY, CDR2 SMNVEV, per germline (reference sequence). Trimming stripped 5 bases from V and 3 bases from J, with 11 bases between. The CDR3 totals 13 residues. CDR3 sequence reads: CASSMGLFYEQYV. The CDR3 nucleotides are TGTGCCAGCAGTATGGGACTTTTCTACGAGCAGTACGTC.

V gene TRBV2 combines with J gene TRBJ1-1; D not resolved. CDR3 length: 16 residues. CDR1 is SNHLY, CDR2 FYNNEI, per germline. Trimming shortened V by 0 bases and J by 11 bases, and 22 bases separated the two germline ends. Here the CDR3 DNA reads TGTGCCAGCAGTGAAGCGCAGGCAACCCGCCACGGATGGGCTTTCTTT. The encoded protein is CASSEAQATRHGWAFF. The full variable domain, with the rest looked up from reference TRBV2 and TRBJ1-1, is EPEVTQTPSHQVTQMGQEVILRCVPISNHLYFYWYRQILGQKVEFLVSFYNNEISEKSEIFDDQFSVERPDGSNFTLKIRSTKLEDSAMYFCASSEAQATRHGWAFFGQGTRLTVV.